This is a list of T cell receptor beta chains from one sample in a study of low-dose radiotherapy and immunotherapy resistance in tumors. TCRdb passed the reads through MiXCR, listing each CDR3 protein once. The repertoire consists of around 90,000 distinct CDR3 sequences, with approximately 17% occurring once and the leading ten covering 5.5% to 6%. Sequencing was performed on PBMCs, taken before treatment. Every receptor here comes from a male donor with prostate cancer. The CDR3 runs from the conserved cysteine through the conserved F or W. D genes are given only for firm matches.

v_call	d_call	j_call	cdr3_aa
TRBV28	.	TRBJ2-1	CASSSGLPEQFF
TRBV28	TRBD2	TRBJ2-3	CASRPSRASGRDTPHF
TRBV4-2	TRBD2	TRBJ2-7	CASSQETSGGREQYF
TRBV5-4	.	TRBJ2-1	CASSPGVDYNEQFF
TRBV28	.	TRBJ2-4	CASSHGIIQYF
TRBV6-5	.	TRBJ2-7	CASSSRQEQYF
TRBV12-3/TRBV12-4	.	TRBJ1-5	CASSLYRNQPQHF
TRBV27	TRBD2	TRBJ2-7	CASSLYAREGFDEQYF
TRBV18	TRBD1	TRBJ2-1	CASSPGQGPYNEQFF
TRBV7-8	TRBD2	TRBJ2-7	CASSLRGGSYEQYF
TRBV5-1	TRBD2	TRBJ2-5	CASTGGGPQETQYF
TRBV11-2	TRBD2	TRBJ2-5	CASSFDPSGRASGSAQYF
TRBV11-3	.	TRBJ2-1	CASSPVLGAEQFF
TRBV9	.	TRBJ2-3	CASSPRGAGTDTQYF
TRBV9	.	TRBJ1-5	CASSVEGNSNQPQHF
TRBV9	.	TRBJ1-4	CASSVGNGEKLFF
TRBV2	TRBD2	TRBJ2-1	CASSGGRGSYNEQFF
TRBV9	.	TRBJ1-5	CASSSGGNQPQHF
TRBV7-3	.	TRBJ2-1	CASSTSGPVSYNEQFF
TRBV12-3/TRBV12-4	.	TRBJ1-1	CASSKPPNTEAFF
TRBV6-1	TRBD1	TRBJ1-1	CASTWTGKGTEAFF
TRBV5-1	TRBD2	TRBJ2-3	CASSFWRKRGSTDTQYF
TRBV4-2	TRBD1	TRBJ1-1	CASSVAGTGDPEAFF
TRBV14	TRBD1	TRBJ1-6	CASSQDRLQGNSPLHF
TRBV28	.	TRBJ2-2	CASSLANSGTGELFF
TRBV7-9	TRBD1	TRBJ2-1	CASSRIGTDSYNEQFF
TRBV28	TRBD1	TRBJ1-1	CASTKDRYTEAFF
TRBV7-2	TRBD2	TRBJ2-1	CASRRLAGEVYNEQFF
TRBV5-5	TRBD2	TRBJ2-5	CASSSNSGGAVETQYF
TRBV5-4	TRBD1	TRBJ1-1	CASSSGGSGGFNTEAFF
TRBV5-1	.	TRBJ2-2	CASSIDLRNTGELFF
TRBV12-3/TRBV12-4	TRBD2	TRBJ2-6	CASSGGASGANVLTF
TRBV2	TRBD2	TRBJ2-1	CASSPLAGEGIWNEQFF
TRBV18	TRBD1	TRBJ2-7	CASSPLGQGVYEQYF
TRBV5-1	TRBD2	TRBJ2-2	CASSLDSGVTGELFF
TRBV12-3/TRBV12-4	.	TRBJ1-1	CASISVGTKQGAEAFF
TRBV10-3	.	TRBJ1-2	CAISEVWTLGYTF
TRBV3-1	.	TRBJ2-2	CASMSPDSPNTGELFF
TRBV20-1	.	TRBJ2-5	CSATPTGWVGRETQYF
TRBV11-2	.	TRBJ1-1	CASSSIHRAHLGTEAFF
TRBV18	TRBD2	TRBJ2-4	CASSPRKGGTKNIQYF
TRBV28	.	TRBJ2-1	CASSLGNYNEQFF
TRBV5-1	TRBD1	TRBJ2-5	CASSASTGVKTQYF
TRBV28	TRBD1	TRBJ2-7	CASGNGQGKSEQYF